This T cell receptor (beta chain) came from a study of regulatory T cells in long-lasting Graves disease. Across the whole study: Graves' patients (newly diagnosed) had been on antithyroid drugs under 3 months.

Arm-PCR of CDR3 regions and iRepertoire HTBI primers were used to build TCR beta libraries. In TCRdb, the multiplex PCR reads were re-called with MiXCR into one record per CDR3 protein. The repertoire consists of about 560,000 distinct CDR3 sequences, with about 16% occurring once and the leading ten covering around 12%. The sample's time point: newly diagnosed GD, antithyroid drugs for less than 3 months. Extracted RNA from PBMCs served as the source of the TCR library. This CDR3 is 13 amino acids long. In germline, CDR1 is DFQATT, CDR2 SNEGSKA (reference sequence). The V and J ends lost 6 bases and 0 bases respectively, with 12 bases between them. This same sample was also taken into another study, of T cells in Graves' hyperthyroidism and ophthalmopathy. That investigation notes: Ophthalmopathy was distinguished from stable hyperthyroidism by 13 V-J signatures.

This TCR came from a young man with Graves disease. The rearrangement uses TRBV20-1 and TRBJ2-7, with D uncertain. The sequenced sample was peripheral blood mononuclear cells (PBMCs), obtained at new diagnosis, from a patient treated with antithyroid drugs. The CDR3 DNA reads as TGCAGTGCCTATGGAGACTCCTCCTACGAGCAGTACTTC. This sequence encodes CSAYGDSSYEQYF.